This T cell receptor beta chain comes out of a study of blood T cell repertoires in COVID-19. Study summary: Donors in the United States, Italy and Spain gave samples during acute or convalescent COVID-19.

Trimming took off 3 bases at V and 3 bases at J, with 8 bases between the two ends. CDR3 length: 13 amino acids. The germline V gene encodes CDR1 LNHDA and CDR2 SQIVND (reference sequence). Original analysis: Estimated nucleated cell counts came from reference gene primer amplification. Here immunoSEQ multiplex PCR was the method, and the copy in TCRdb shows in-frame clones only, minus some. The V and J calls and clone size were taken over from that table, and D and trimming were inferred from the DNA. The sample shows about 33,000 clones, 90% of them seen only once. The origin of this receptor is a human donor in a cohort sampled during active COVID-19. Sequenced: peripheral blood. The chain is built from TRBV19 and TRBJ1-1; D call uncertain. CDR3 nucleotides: TGTGCCAGTAGTATTTGGCAGGACACTGAAGCTTTCTTT. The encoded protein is CASSIWQDTEAFF. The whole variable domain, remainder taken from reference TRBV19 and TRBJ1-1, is DGGITQSPKYLFRKEGQNVTLSCEQNLNHDAMYWYRQDPGQGLRLIYYSQIVNDFQKGDIAEGYSVSREKKESFPLTVTSAQKNPTAFYLCASSIWQDTEAFFGQGTRLTVV.